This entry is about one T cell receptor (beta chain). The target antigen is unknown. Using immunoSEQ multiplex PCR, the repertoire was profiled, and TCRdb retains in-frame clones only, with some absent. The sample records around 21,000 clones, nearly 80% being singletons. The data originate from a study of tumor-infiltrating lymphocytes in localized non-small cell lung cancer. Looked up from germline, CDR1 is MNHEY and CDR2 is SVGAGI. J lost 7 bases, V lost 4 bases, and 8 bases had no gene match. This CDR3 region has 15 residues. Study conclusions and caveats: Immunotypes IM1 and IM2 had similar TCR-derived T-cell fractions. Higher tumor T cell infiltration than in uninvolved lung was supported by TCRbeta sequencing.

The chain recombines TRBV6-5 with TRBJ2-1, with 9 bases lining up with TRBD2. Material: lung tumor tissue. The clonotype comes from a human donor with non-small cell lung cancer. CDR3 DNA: TGTGCCAGCAGTTCAAGGGGCCTAGCGGGGAATGAGCAGTTCTTC. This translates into CASSSRGLAGNEQFF.